What follows are 28 T cell receptor beta chains derived from one specimen sequenced in a study of blood T cell repertoires in COVID-19. Clones were sequenced by immunoSEQ multiplex PCR, and TCRdb holds only the in-frame ones, with some missing. This repertoire shows approximately 70,000 clones, around nine tenths found once; its top ten account for approximately 5%. The sample was peripheral blood. The receptors stem from a woman aged 18 to 35 with acute or convalescent COVID-19.

V is TRBV6-1 and J is TRBJ1-5; TRBD1 is a possible D gene (5 bases). Germline V lookup: CDR1 MNHNS, CDR2 SASEGT. This CDR3 comprises 13 residues. V dropped 1 base and J dropped 7 bases, with 8 bases sitting between them. The CDR3 DNA is TGTGCCAGCAGTGAAGGGGGCTGGCAGCCCCAGCATTTT. This codes for CASSEGGWQPQHF.

This chain uses TRBV30 with TRBJ1-3, with 7 bases matching TRBD1. Germline CDR1 reads GTSNPN; CDR2 reads SVGIG (reference sequence). V was pared by 4 bases and J by 4 bases, with 7 bases of the junction left unmatched. This CDR3 is 14 amino acids long. The chain's CDR3 is CAWTLTGPGNTIYF. The CDR3 DNA sequence: TGTGCCTGGACTCTGACAGGGCCCGGAAACACCATATATTTT.

V and J are TRBV7-2 and TRBJ2-3; the D is unclear. Germline V gives CDR1 SGHTA, CDR2 FQGNSA. Trimming pared 4 bases from V and 0 bases from J, leaving 8 bases between. This CDR3 region has 14 residues. DNA of the CDR3: TGTGCCAGCAGCTCCGGGTTAAGCACAGATACGCAGTATTTT. Protein sequence: CASSSGLSTDTQYF. The entire variable domain, with the rest obtained from reference TRBV7-2 and TRBJ2-3, is as follows: GAGVSQSPSNKVTEKGKDVELRCDPISGHTALYWYRQSLGQGLEFLIYFQGNSAPDKSGLPSDRFSAERTGGSVSTLTIQRTQQEDSAVYLCASSSGLSTDTQYFGPGTRLTVL.

The chain is built from TRBV4-2 and TRBJ1-1; TRBD1 might be the D (5 bases). The germline V gene encodes CDR1 LGHNA and CDR2 YNFKEQ. The V gene lost 0 bases and the J gene lost 5 bases, with 22 bases spanning the gap. There are 18 residues in the CDR3. CDR3 protein: CASSQEYGAELSRTEAFF. The DNA of the CDR3 is TGTGCCAGCAGCCAAGAGTATGGGGCGGAACTCTCTCGTACTGAAGCTTTCTTT.

The chain couples TRBV20-1 to TRBJ1-1, with D uncertain. This CDR3 has 11 amino acids. Trimming pared 1 base from V and 3 bases from J, leaving 3 bases between. From germline, CDR1 is DFQATT and CDR2 SNEGSKA (reference sequence). CDR3 region: CSARVYTEAFF. CDR3 bases: TGCAGTGCTAGAGTCTACACTGAAGCTTTCTTT.

This chain connects TRBV2 to TRBJ1-2, with 7 bases matching TRBD1. V was clipped by 5 bases and J by 5 bases; unmatched bases: 5. CDR3 length: 13 amino acids. Germline CDR1 reads SNHLY; CDR2 reads FYNNEI. Written as DNA, the CDR3 is TGTGCCAGCAGTACAGGGGACGGGTATGGCTACACCTTC. This translates into CASSTGDGYGYTF. The full variable domain, its missing parts supplied by reference TRBV2 and TRBJ1-2, is EPEVTQTPSHQVTQMGQEVILRCVPISNHLYFYWYRQILGQKVEFLVSFYNNEISEKSEIFDDQFSVERPDGSNFTLKIRSTKLEDSAMYFCASSTGDGYGYTFGSGTRLTVV.

This clone was seen only a few times. The rearrangement links TRBV7-2 to TRBJ2-1, with TRBD2 identical over 9 bases. The CDR3 runs 17 residues. Germline CDR1 and CDR2: SGHTA and FQGNSA. The V gene end was trimmed by 1 base and the J gene end by 8 bases; junction bases not matched to a gene: 12. CDR3 residues: CASSLGVWGTSMHEQFF. The CDR3 region has the DNA TGTGCCAGCAGCTTAGGGGTGTGGGGGACTAGCATGCATGAGCAGTTCTTC.

CDR3 region: CASSQVMSAGDGYGYTF. In DNA form, the CDR3 reads TGCGCCAGCAGCCAAGTTATGAGCGCAGGGGACGGCTATGGCTACACCTTC. The chain couples TRBV4-1 to TRBJ1-2, with D possibly TRBD1 on 6 matching bases. This CDR3 spans 17 amino acids. Germline CDR1 MGHRA, CDR2 YSYEKL. V was clipped by 1 base and J by 4 bases, with 19 bases between them.

V gene TRBV6-5 combines with J gene TRBJ2-5, with 7 positions matching TRBD2. After removal of 6 bases from V and 2 bases from J, the junction contained 9 bases not matched to a gene. The CDR3 runs 15 residues. Germline V gives CDR1 MNHEY, CDR2 SVGAGI. CDR3 DNA sequence: TGTGCCAGCAGCCAAAATAGCGGGCGGCAAGAGACCCAGTACTTC. Its translation: CASSQNSGRQETQYF.

The chain couples TRBV6-1 to TRBJ1-6; D unclear. CDR3 length equals 15 residues. Deletions cut 1 base from V and 5 bases from J, with 9 bases between. The germline V gene has CDR1 MNHNS and CDR2 SASEGT. The CDR3 bases are TGTGCCAGCAGTGAAGGCGGCCTAAATAATTCACCCCTCCACTTT. Translating gives CASSEGGLNNSPLHF.

This rearrangement joins TRBV7-2 to TRBJ1-5; D not certain. The CDR3 has 15 amino acids. Trimming stripped 0 bases from V and 4 bases from J, with 10 bases between. Germline V gives CDR1 SGHTA, CDR2 FQGNSA. CDR3 DNA: TGTGCCAGCAGCTTAGCGCCAACAGCTAATCAGCCCCAGCATTTT. The encoded protein is CASSLAPTANQPQHF.

The chain couples TRBV9 to TRBJ2-2, with 8 bases that match TRBD1. The CDR3 is 16 residues long. Losses at the gene ends were 0 bases for V and 5 bases for J; bases not matched to a gene: 6. Germline loops: CDR1 SGDLS, CDR2 YYNGEE. CDR3 in DNA: TGTGCCAGCAGCGTAGGAGAACAGGGGGTAACCGGGGAGCTGTTTTTT. Amino acids: CASSVGEQGVTGELFF.

The chain has TRBV7-8 and TRBJ1-4, with D possibly TRBD1 on 5 matching bases. CDR3 length equals 15 residues. Germline lookup yields CDR1 SGHVS and CDR2 FQNEAQ. V was trimmed by 6 bases and J by 0 bases, leaving 11 bases between them. CDR3 bases: TGTGCCAGCAGTCCGACAGACACAACTAATGAAAAACTGTTTTTT. Translated, it gives CASSPTDTTNEKLFF.

The chain combines TRBV6-6 with TRBJ1-2; TRBD1 agrees at 7 bases. Unmatched junction bases numbered 10, after V lost 7 bases and J lost 8 bases. CDR1 is MNHNY and CDR2 is SVGAGI in the germline V gene (reference sequence). The CDR3 has 13 amino acids. The CDR3 coding sequence is TGTGCCAGCAAGGGACAGACCCGGCTGGGCTACACCTTC. As protein: CASKGQTRLGYTF.

This clone was counted only a few times. The rearrangement uses TRBV19 and TRBJ1-2, with a weak D call TRBD1 (5 bases). Germline-derived CDR1 and CDR2 are LNHDA and SQIVND (reference sequence). Deletions cut 7 bases from V and 6 bases from J, with 15 bases between. The CDR3 runs to 13 residues. The CDR3 spells CASTSGGEHGYTF. For the CDR3, the DNA is TGTGCCAGTACCTCTGGAGGGGAGCATGGCTACACCTTC.

The gene calls are TRBV5-8 and TRBJ2-2, with a possible D match to TRBD2 (5 bases). CDR3 size: 15 residues. The germline V gene encodes CDR1 SGHTS and CDR2 YDEGEE. Trimming cost V 4 bases and J 3 bases, with 13 bases left between them. CDR3 sequence reads: CASSPGTLDTGELFF. CDR3 bases: TGTGCCAGCAGCCCGGGAACCCTCGACACCGGGGAGCTGTTTTTT.

This clone showed up just once. The chain has TRBV7-2 and TRBJ2-1; D is unclear. This CDR3 is built from 14 residues. Germline assignment: CDR1 SGHTA and CDR2 FQGNSA. The V gene lost 1 base and the J gene lost 6 bases, with 10 bases spanning the gap. CDR3 loop: CASSLVPPGNEQFF. DNA of the CDR3: TGTGCCAGCAGCTTAGTACCCCCCGGCAATGAGCAGTTCTTC.

The genes are TRBV3-1 (or the pseudogene TRBV3-2) and TRBJ2-5; 9 nucleotides match TRBD1. Germline V gives CDR1 LGHDT, CDR2 YNNKEL (reference sequence). The length of the CDR3 is 17 residues. J lost 3 bases, V lost 3 bases, and 11 bases had no gene match. This chain's CDR3 is CASSHHGGTGQEETQYF. DNA for the CDR3: TGTGCCAGCAGCCATCATGGCGGGACAGGGCAGGAAGAGACCCAGTACTTC.

The rearrangement links TRBV5-4 to TRBJ2-3, with D maybe TRBD2 (6 bases). Trimming removed 8 bases at V and 6 bases at J, with 25 bases between. This CDR3 comprises 16 residues. Per the germline V gene, CDR1 is SGHNT and CDR2 is YYREEE (reference sequence). The CDR3 DNA reads TGTGCCAGTCCAAACCGGGACTTCTCGAAAGCGGATACGCAGTATTTT. Residues: CASPNRDFSKADTQYF.

V is TRBV18 and J is TRBJ2-1; a weak D match, TRBD1 (6 bases). V was clipped by 5 bases and J by 4 bases, with 9 bases between them. CDR3 length: 13 amino acids. In germline, CDR1 is KGHSH, CDR2 LQKENI. CDR3 sequence reads: CASSWDKYNEQFF. The CDR3 coding sequence is TGTGCCAGCTCATGGGACAAATACAATGAGCAGTTCTTC.

This rearrangement joins TRBV7-2 to TRBJ2-3; 11 bases map to TRBD1. In germline, CDR1 is SGHTA, CDR2 FQGNSA. The CDR3 is 17 amino acids. Trimming took 4 bases from V and 3 from J; bases not matched to a gene: 9. This CDR3 reads CASSSAGQGAHTDTQYF. Written as DNA, the CDR3 is TGTGCCAGCAGCTCCGCCGGACAGGGGGCTCATACAGATACGCAGTATTTT.

This sequence joins TRBV3-1 (or the pseudogene TRBV3-2) and TRBJ2-1; 9 bases agree with TRBD2. The germline V gene has CDR1 LGHDT and CDR2 YNNKEL (reference sequence). After removal of 4 bases from V and 8 bases from J, the junction contained 12 bases not matched to a gene. The CDR3 has 16 amino acids. CDR3 DNA sequence: TGTGCCAGCAGCCCATCAGCGGGCGGGGGGGCCTATGAGCAGTTCTTC. Protein product: CASSPSAGGGAYEQFF.

The chain uses TRBV5-1 and TRBJ1-4, with 11 bases identical to TRBD1. With V trimmed by 0 bases and J by 2 bases, 6 bases remained unmatched. Germline V gene lookup returns CDR1 SGHRS and CDR2 YFSETQ. The CDR3 consists of 18 residues. The DNA of the CDR3 is TGCGCCAGCAGCTTGGCCCCTGGACAGGGGGCGACTAATGAAAAACTGTTTTTT. This sequence encodes CASSLAPGQGATNEKLFF.

Only one count was recorded for this clone. The V call is TRBV4-1, the J call TRBJ1-2; D is undetermined. Germline values: CDR1 MGHRA, CDR2 YSYEKL. Trimming cost V 2 bases and J 2 bases, with 9 bases left between them. This CDR3 is 14 amino acids long. Here the CDR3 reads CASSQRGGNYGYTF. The CDR3 coding sequence is TGCGCCAGCAGCCAACGGGGAGGAAACTATGGCTACACCTTC.

The chain joins TRBV2 to TRBJ2-1; D is possibly TRBD2 (6 bases). The V end lost 6 bases, the J end lost 0 bases, and 9 bases lay between the germline ends. The germline V gene encodes CDR1 SNHLY and CDR2 FYNNEI. This CDR3 contains 14 residues. In DNA, the CDR3 is TGTGCCAGCAGGCTAGCGAGCTCCTACAATGAGCAGTTCTTC. Translated: CASRLASSYNEQFF.

The chain couples TRBV18 to TRBJ1-1; 9 positions agree with TRBD1. This CDR3 comprises 15 residues. With 8 bases clipped from V and 3 bases from J, the junction kept 10 bases outside the gene matches. Per germline, CDR1 KGHSH and CDR2 LQKENI. CDR3 nucleotide sequence: TGTGCCAGCCGATCACCAAGGACAGGGGACACTGAAGCTTTCTTT. Its protein product is CASRSPRTGDTEAFF.

This clone was recorded only once. The chain uses TRBV18 and TRBJ1-4, with D unresolved. V lost 2 bases, J lost 8 bases, and 15 bases lay in between. The CDR3 sequence is 15 residues long. The germline V gene encodes CDR1 KGHSH and CDR2 LQKENI. The CDR3 nucleotides are TGTGCCAGCTCACCATACCCCTCGGGAGGGGAAAAACTGTTTTTT. Protein product: CASSPYPSGGEKLFF.

The CDR3 nucleotides read TGTGCCACTACAGGGGGCAATACCTTC. This encodes CATTGGNTF. The chain joins TRBV2 to TRBJ1-2; 9 nucleotides line up with TRBD1. V shed 10 bases and J 14 bases; nucleotides not matched to a gene: 5. CDR1 and CDR2 from the germline V gene are SNHLY and FYNNEI. This CDR3 comprises 9 residues.